This TCR beta chain was identified during a study of cytomegalovirus exposure and HLA in healthy donors. Study conclusions and caveats: TCR beta sequences reportedly predicted most subjects' HLA-A and HLA-B alleles accurately. In a later analysis, V- and J-gene trimming of beta chains associated with a DCLRE1C missense variant, replicated independently. 150 or so TCR beta chains were listed as cytomegalovirus-associated.

The PCR had 60 Vbeta and 13 Jbeta primers. The table came from immunoSEQ multiplex PCR; TCRdb's copy has only in-frame clones and leaves some out. In the table there are roughly 160,000 clones, almost 80% of which are singletons. Note on this clone: Its antigen is unknown.

Trimming pared 2 bases from V and 0 bases from J, leaving 14 bases between. The CDR3 runs to 17 residues. CDR1 is MNHNS and CDR2 is SASEGT in the germline V gene. The sequenced sample was PBMCs. The chain links TRBV6-1 to TRBJ2-1; no reliable D call. This clonotype was sampled from a man between 25 and 39 years old in good health and CMV-seronegative. The CDR3 protein is CASSEYLWQDSYNEQFF. The CDR3 DNA follows: TGTGCCAGCAGTGAATATTTGTGGCAGGACTCCTACAATGAGCAGTTCTTC.